This T cell receptor beta chain was profiled in a study of T cell repertoires in cytomegalovirus infection. As for the study in general: Signatures in public TCR beta sequences pointed to both CMV infection and matching HLA type.

The CDR3 is 13 residues long. The germline gives CDR1 SGHTA, CDR2 FQGNSA. V lost 2 bases, J lost 6 bases, and 11 bases lay in between. Study-wide results and limits: Individuals carrying CMV plus the relevant HLA were identified by cumulative frequency of public TCR beta families. HLA-C-restricted, CMV-specific TCR beta clonotypes were dominant ex vivo.

There are many counts of this clonotype. Its antigen is unidentified. TCRdb re-called the reads with MiXCR, one entry per CDR3 protein. The sample has about 530,000 distinct CDR3 sequences; approximately 25% are singletons. The genes are TRBV7-2 and TRBJ2-7, with D possibly matching TRBD2 (5 bases). The sample was PBMCs. This clonotype originated in a human donor in good health (CMV status not recorded). Some clones in this sample may be carry-over from other donors' samples. The CDR3 is CASSLMGAVEQYF. The CDR3 DNA reads as TGTGCCAGCAGCTTAATGGGAGCCGTCGAGCAGTACTTC.